One sample yielded the 22 T cell receptor beta chains listed below, sequenced in a study of shared clonotypes between healthy human individuals (dated by TCRdb to the early 2020s). Library construction relied on the immunoSEQ multiplex PCR assay. This is the immuneACCESS table as TCRdb keeps it, with only in-frame sequences that have V and J called. A part of the clones is gone; compared with another copy, unresolved V genes explain less than half, and the rest is unexplained. The sample table contains about 980,000 clones; only one count was recorded for approximately 76% of them. Over 1.3% of the sample lies in the top ten. The sequencing sample was made of memory CD4+ T cells sorted from blood. The cell subset or site label of this sample denotes: CD45RA-negative fraction. These receptors were obtained from a man younger than 30 in good health.

The CDR3 nucleotides read TGCGCCAGCAGTTTTACTCAGTCGAACACTGAAGCTTTCTTT. Translated: CASSFTQSNTEAFF. The chain combines TRBV10-1 with TRBJ1-1; D is undetermined. Trimming removed 5 bases at V and 1 base at J, with 11 bases between. This CDR3 region has 14 residues. Germline V CDR1 and CDR2: WNHNN, SYGVQD (reference sequence).

The table lists this clone with many counts. The CDR3 reads CASTIGGASGYTF. For the CDR3, the DNA is TGTGCCAGCACCATAGGAGGGGCGAGTGGCTACACCTTC. The chain is built from TRBV5-4 and TRBJ1-2; D may be TRBD1 (5 bases). CDR3 size: 13 residues. Trimming took 6 bases from V and 7 from J, leaving 16 bases between them. Germline V CDR1 and CDR2: SGHNT, YYREEE (reference sequence).

V and J are TRBV11-2 and TRBJ2-7; D is possibly TRBD2 (6 bases). V shed 1 base and J shed 5 bases, with 15 bases lying between them. Germline V CDR1 and CDR2: SGHAT, FQNNGV. The CDR3 runs to 15 residues. DNA for the CDR3: TGTGCCAGCAGCTTAGTATACTCGGGGGAACACGAGCAGTACTTC. It translates to CASSLVYSGEHEQYF. Combining the CDR3 with reference TRBV11-2 and TRBJ2-7 gives the whole variable domain EAGVAQSPRYKIIEKRQSVAFWCNPISGHATLYWYQQILGQGPKLLIQFQNNGVVDDSQLPKDRFSAERLKGVDSTLKIQPAKLEDSAVYLCASSLVYSGEHEQYFGPGTRLTVT.

In its sample, this clone was seen once. V gene TRBV5-6 combines with J gene TRBJ1-4; 7 bases agree with TRBD1. From germline, CDR1 is SGHDT and CDR2 YYEEEE. The CDR3 contains 15 residues. J was trimmed by 6 bases and V by 5 bases; bases with no gene match: 10. This chain's CDR3 is CASRSQGGKDEKLFF. The CDR3 bases are TGTGCCAGCAGGAGTCAGGGGGGTAAAGATGAAAAACTGTTTTTT.

V and J are TRBV11-2 and TRBJ1-1; D gene unclear. V was pared by 2 bases and J by 3 bases, with 7 bases between. The CDR3 is made up of 13 amino acids. Per the germline V gene, CDR1 is SGHAT and CDR2 is FQNNGV. CDR3 coding DNA: TGTGCCAGCAGCTTATACCAGTACACTGAAGCTTTCTTT. Translation gives CASSLYQYTEAFF.

The chain joins TRBV2 to TRBJ2-6; 7 positions match TRBD1. After removal of 7 bases from V and 2 bases from J, the junction contained 5 bases not matched to a gene. Germline V lookup: CDR1 SNHLY, CDR2 FYNNEI. This CDR3 is built from 15 residues. The CDR3 nucleotides read TGTGCCAGCAAACAGGGGTGGGCTGGGGCCAACGTCCTGACTTTC. It is translated as CASKQGWAGANVLTF.

This sequence joins TRBV5-1 and TRBJ2-7; 9 bases map to TRBD1. The CDR3 is 14 amino acids. V dropped 3 bases and J dropped 5; count of bases not matched to a gene: 6. Germline CDR1 SGHRS, CDR2 YFSETQ. The DNA for the CDR3 is TGCGCCAGCAGCTCCACAGGGGGCAGCGACGAGCAGTACTTC. Translating gives CASSSTGGSDEQYF.

The chain is built from TRBV5-1 and TRBJ2-3; 9 nucleotides line up with TRBD2. V trimming: 0 bases; J trimming: 1 base; junction bases outside the gene matches: 3. The CDR3 sequence is 16 residues long. The germline gives CDR1 SGHRS, CDR2 YFSETQ. CDR3 coding DNA: TGCGCCAGCAGCTTGGCGCCTAGCGGGGGCACAGATACGCAGTATTTT. Translation gives CASSLAPSGGTDTQYF.

The CDR3 sequence: CASSSRTGLRAETQYF. The CDR3 DNA sequence: TGCGCCAGCAGCTCGCGGACAGGCTTAAGGGCAGAGACCCAGTACTTC. V gene TRBV5-1 combines with J gene TRBJ2-5; the match to TRBD1 covers 7 bases. Germline V gene lookup returns CDR1 SGHRS and CDR2 YFSETQ. The CDR3 extends over 16 amino acids. The V gene end was trimmed by 3 bases and the J gene end by 4 bases; junction bases not matched to a gene: 12.

The chain combines TRBV28 with TRBJ2-6, with D unclear. The V end was cut by 5 bases, the J end by 2 bases, with 13 bases between. Germline V gene data show CDR1 as MDHEN and CDR2 as SYDVKM. This CDR3 contains 16 residues. The CDR3 sequence is CASSPPGWTGANVLTF. Written as DNA, the CDR3 is TGTGCCAGCAGTCCGCCGGGTTGGACTGGGGCCAACGTCCTGACTTTC.

Here the CDR3 reads CASSREGLAGGKQYF. CDR3 nucleotides: TGTGCCAGCAGCAGAGAAGGACTAGCGGGAGGGAAGCAGTACTTC. The genes are TRBV9 and TRBJ2-7; 15 bases are a match to TRBD2. The germline V gene has CDR1 SGDLS and CDR2 YYNGEE. This CDR3 is 15 amino acids long. Losses at the gene ends were 4 bases for V and 8 bases for J; bases not matched to a gene: 7.

This chain joins TRBV5-6 and TRBJ1-2; D is unresolved. The length of the CDR3 is 14 residues. V lost 2 bases and J lost 0, with 8 bases in between. Germline V lookup: CDR1 SGHDT, CDR2 YYEEEE. The CDR3 sequence is CASSFWRTNYGYTF. CDR3 nucleotides: TGTGCCAGCAGCTTCTGGCGGACTAACTATGGCTACACCTTC.

The chain uses TRBV29-1 and TRBJ1-3, with D perhaps matching TRBD1 (6 bases). V shed 0 bases and J shed 11 bases, with 20 bases lying between them. Germline V gene sequence: CDR1 SQVTM, CDR2 ANQGSEA. This CDR3 spans 15 amino acids. The DNA of the CDR3 is TGCAGCGTTGAAGATCGAAACAGGGCCACTGGGGCCATATATTTT. Translating gives CSVEDRNRATGAIYF.

The chain employs TRBV6-5 and TRBJ2-7; 7 bases are shared with TRBD2. The CDR3 is made up of 13 amino acids. The germline gives CDR1 MNHEY, CDR2 SVGAGI. V trimming: 6 bases; J trimming: 2 bases; junction bases outside the gene matches: 4. CDR3 sequence (DNA): TGTGCCAGCAGGAGCGGGGTTACCTACGAGCAGTACTTC. Translation: CASRSGVTYEQYF.

This clone is a singleton in its sample. The chain links TRBV6-1 to TRBJ1-4; D is possibly TRBD1 (5 bases). In germline, CDR1 is MNHNS, CDR2 SASEGT. The CDR3 covers 14 residues. Trimming took 4 bases from V and 5 from J, leaving 11 bases between them. CDR3 residues: CASSVGRVNEKLFF. CDR3 DNA sequence: TGTGCCAGCAGTGTGGGGCGAGTAAATGAAAAACTGTTTTTT.

V is TRBV7-2 and J is TRBJ1-3; a weak D match, TRBD1 (6 bases). Trimming cost V 2 bases and J 1 base, with 12 bases left between them. The CDR3 has 16 residues. Per the germline V gene, CDR1 is SGHTA and CDR2 is FQGNSA. The DNA of the CDR3 is TGTGCCAGCAGCTTACAGGGGAGGAGTTCTGGAAACACCATATATTTT. This encodes CASSLQGRSSGNTIYF.

V gene TRBV11-2 combines with J gene TRBJ2-7; D is ambiguous. Per the germline V gene, CDR1 is SGHAT and CDR2 is FQNNGV. The CDR3 is made up of 13 amino acids. Trimming cost V 5 bases and J 6 bases, with 14 bases left between them. Here the CDR3 DNA reads TGTGCCAGCAGCCCCCAGGTTTTCGGCGAGCAGTACTTC. Translated: CASSPQVFGEQYF.

The V gene is TRBV5-1, the J gene TRBJ2-7, with 9 positions matching TRBD1. The germline V gene encodes CDR1 SGHRS and CDR2 YFSETQ. V dropped 7 bases and J dropped 3; count of bases not matched to a gene: 11. This CDR3 has 15 amino acids. The CDR3 sequence is CASSPGQGRVYEQYF. The CDR3 nucleotides are TGCGCCAGCTCACCGGGACAGGGACGAGTCTACGAGCAGTACTTC.

Note on this clone: Other DNA sequences in this specimen translate into the identical CDR3. The genes are TRBV7-2 and TRBJ1-1, with D maybe TRBD1 (6 bases). This CDR3 region has 14 residues. V dropped 1 base and J dropped 1 base, with 7 bases sitting between them. CDR1 and CDR2 from the germline V gene are SGHTA and FQGNSA. CDR3 bases: TGTGCCAGCAGCTTAGGGGGGCCGAACACTGAAGCTTTCTTT. Protein product: CASSLGGPNTEAFF.

This clone turned up a few times. The chain has TRBV6-1 and TRBJ2-7; maybe TRBD1 (6 bases). With 6 bases removed from V and 1 base from J, the gap between germline ends came to 10 bases. CDR1 is MNHNS, CDR2 SASEGT, per germline. CDR3 length: 13 amino acids. The DNA of the CDR3 is TGTGCCAGCAGGAAGACAGGATCCTACGAGCAGTACTTC. Protein: CASRKTGSYEQYF.

The gene calls are TRBV18 and TRBJ2-7; D is unresolved. Trimming pared 4 bases from V and 7 bases from J, leaving 17 bases between. The CDR3 has 14 residues. Germline V CDR1 and CDR2: KGHSH, LQKENI. The CDR3, as DNA: TGTGCCAGCTCACAGTCCGCGTTGGCATTTGAGCAGTACTTC. This translates into CASSQSALAFEQYF. Supplemented by reference TRBV18 and TRBJ2-7, the full variable domain reads NAGVMQNPRHLVRRRGQEARLRCSPMKGHSHVYWYRQLPEEGLKFMVYLQKENIIDESGMPKERFSAEFPKEGPSILRIQQVVRGDSAAYFCASSQSALAFEQYFGPGTRLTVT.

V usage is TRBV2 and J usage is TRBJ1-2; D may be TRBD1 (6 bases). V lost 4 bases and J 14 bases, leaving 23 bases between the germline ends. This CDR3 region has 14 residues. From germline, CDR1 is SNHLY and CDR2 FYNNEI. The CDR3 nucleotides read TGTGCCAGCAGTGGGGTACAGGGAACTATGGCTAGTACCTTC. It specifies CASSGVQGTMASTF. The full variable domain, in which reference TRBV2 and TRBJ1-2 provide the parts outside the CDR3, is EPEVTQTPSHQVTQMGQEVILRCVPISNHLYFYWYRQILGQKVEFLVSFYNNEISEKSEIFDDQFSVERPDGSNFTLKIRSTKLEDSAMYFCASSGVQGTMASTFGSGTRLTVV.